The present T cell receptor (beta chain) was sequenced within a study of response to subunit inactivated influenza vaccine (dated by TCRdb to the late 2010s). With regard to the full study: To follow how T cells responded to a trivalent subunit inactivated influenza vaccine, the researchers relied on deep quantitative profiling of the T cell receptor repertoire.

What the research found in general, with its limitations: The authors suggested that each seasonal influenza vaccination may recruit only a limited number of new T cells.

The protocol used for the library was RT-PCR. This sample was sequenced with an Illumina HiSeq 2500. TCRdb trimmed public reads at Q25 via fastp, called clones via MiXCR and kept in-frame beta chains. Rows matching on CDR3 protein sequence are summarized as one entry with the most common DNA and genes. In this sample the table shows around 200,000 distinct CDR3 sequences, roughly 14% of which occur a single time. Clones ranked in the top ten supply approximately 30% of the sample. Worth noting for this clonotype: It has no known antigen specificity. No much larger clonotype is one base removed from it; base qualities were not supplied.

The source is a man aged 50-59 years who received an inactivated influenza vaccine. Donor details come from another sample of the same person, matched by shared clones. The specimen was CD8+ T cells sorted from PBMCs, collected 5 to 6 days after vaccination.

CDR3 loop: CASRRLDSYEQYF. The DNA is as follows: TGTGCCAGCAGGAGACTAGACTCCTACGAGCAGTACTTC. This sequence uses TRBV7-8 and TRBJ2-7; TRBD2 is a possible D gene, resting on 6 matching bases. For CDR1 and CDR2, the germline V gene lists SGHVS and FQNEAQ. Reading from cysteine to phenylalanine, the CDR3 counts 13 amino acids. Here the CDR3 DNA is all that survives: 39 bases in frame from base 1. V loses 6 bases of germline sequence and J loses 0 bases, and the interval between the two ends is 9 bases.